These 9 T cell receptor beta chains came from one sample sequenced in a study of cytotoxic CD8 clonotypes in ibrutinib-treated CLL. Generated by immunoSEQ multiplex PCR, the TCRdb table keeps only in-frame clones and is missing some. The sample lists approximately 32,000 clones, about 70% seen once, with 28% in the top ten. Specimen: PBMCs, collected before ibrutinib treatment. Source of these receptors: a human donor with chronic lymphocytic leukemia.

This clone is a singleton in its sample. V gene TRBV6-1 combines with J gene TRBJ2-2; 9 bases are shared with TRBD2. CDR1 is MNHNS, CDR2 SASEGT, per germline. This CDR3 contains 15 residues. The ends lost 3 bases at V and 1 base at J; junction bases unmatched: 0. CDR3 sequence reads: CASSETSGNTGELFF. The CDR3 DNA reads TGTGCCAGCAGTGAGACTAGCGGGAACACCGGGGAGCTGTTTTTT.

This clone has just a few counts. The V call is TRBV4-2, the J call TRBJ2-7; TRBD2 agrees at 14 bases. The CDR3 sequence is 17 residues long. Looked up from germline, CDR1 is LGHNA and CDR2 is YNFKEQ. With V trimmed by 4 bases and J by 1 base, 6 bases remained unmatched. For the CDR3, the DNA is TGTGCCAGCAGCCGAGGGACTAGCGGGAGTGAGTCCTACGAGCAGTACTTC. Its protein product is CASSRGTSGSESYEQYF.

The chain employs TRBV15 and TRBJ1-2; TRBD1 matches at 7 bases. Germline-derived CDR1 and CDR2 are LNHNV and YYDKDF (reference sequence). With 4 bases clipped from V and 6 bases from J, the junction kept 8 bases outside the gene matches. There are 14 residues in the CDR3. The CDR3 coding sequence is TGTGCCACCAGCACATCCGGGACAGTGGATGGCTACACCTTC. It is translated as CATSTSGTVDGYTF.

This clone has more than one count but fewer than ten. The rearrangement links TRBV25-1 to TRBJ1-4; 9 bases are a match to TRBD1. The germline CDR1 and CDR2 sequences are MGHDK and SYGVNS. This CDR3 has 15 residues. J gave up 5 bases and V 6 bases, and 7 bases lay outside the gene matches. The CDR3 nucleotides are TGTGCCAGCAGAGGCATCGGGACAGGGAATGAAAAACTGTTTTTT. It is translated as CASRGIGTGNEKLFF.

CDR3 bases: TGTGCCAGCAGCTTGGTAGGGGGCCAGGAGTTCTTC. Amino acid sequence: CASSLVGGQEFF. This chain uses TRBV5-6 with TRBJ2-1, with TRBD1 identical over 7 bases. The trim removed 0 bases at V and 14 bases at J, leaving 5 bases unmatched. This CDR3 has 12 residues. Germline CDR1 is SGHDT and CDR2 is YYEEEE.

The chain joins TRBV18 to TRBJ2-5; tentatively, D is TRBD1 (6 bases). There are 14 residues in the CDR3. CDR1 KGHSH and CDR2 LQKENI come from the germline V gene. V was shortened by 1 base and J by 3 bases, with 9 bases between the two germline ends. CDR3 in DNA: TGTGCCAGCTCACCACTCGAGGGGGAAGAGACCCAGTACTTC. It encodes CASSPLEGEETQYF.

The chain joins TRBV5-6 to TRBJ2-1, with D uncertain. Germline loops: CDR1 SGHDT, CDR2 YYEEEE. Trimming took 2 bases from V and 8 from J, leaving 23 bases between them. The CDR3 is 17 residues long. For the CDR3, the DNA is TGTGCCAGCAGCTTCCGTTCGTCAAGTCTCGGCCTCGATGAGCAGTTCTTC. Residues: CASSFRSSSLGLDEQFF.

The V call is TRBV2, the J call TRBJ1-2, with TRBD1 matching over 12 bases. The CDR3 runs 16 residues. Germline-derived CDR1 and CDR2 are SNHLY and FYNNEI. With 5 bases clipped from V and 8 bases from J, the junction kept 12 bases outside the gene matches. The CDR3 spells CASSFPGTGGKYGYTF. In nucleotides, the CDR3 is TGTGCCAGCAGTTTCCCTGGGACAGGGGGCAAGTACGGCTACACCTTC.

This clone was seen a single time. J is TRBJ2-1 and V is TRBV6-5, with 7 bases identical to TRBD1. Trimming at V came to 7 bases and at J to 4 bases, leaving 4 bases not matched to a gene. The germline V gene encodes CDR1 MNHEY and CDR2 SVGAGI. The CDR3 contains 13 residues. CDR3 nucleotides: TGTGCCAGCACTCAGGGGGTTTACAATGAGCAGTTCTTC. It translates to CASTQGVYNEQFF.